Listed below are T cell receptor beta chains from one sample, sequenced in a study of blood T cells in healthy people across ages. MiXCR, run by TCRdb on the 5' RACE reads, gives a single entry per CDR3 protein. The sample comprises about 1.1 million distinct CDR3 sequences, less than 45% of which are singletons, and around 13% rests with the top ten. Specimen: blood. The receptors originated from a man aged 18 to 29 in good health. Both conserved end residues are part of each CDR3. The order of the fields is V gene, clone size, D gene, J gene, CDR3 protein, CDR3 DNA. A D gene is named only where the DNA matches it firmly. Not every row has a clone size; where given, it reads once, few, many or a size class.

TRBV27,-,TRBD1,TRBJ1-6,CASSLRQGGRNSPLHF,TGTGCCAGCAGTTTAAGACAGGGTGGGAGAAATTCACCCCTCCACTTT
TRBV10-3,-,-,TRBJ1-2,CAISETAYSTNYGYTF,TGTGCCATCAGTGAGACAGCCTATTCCACTAACTATGGCTACACCTTC
TRBV6-6,-,-,TRBJ1-1,CASSCAGHPELPEAFF,TGTGCCAGCAGTTGCGCGGGACACCCCGAGTTGCCTGAAGCTTTCTTT
TRBV7-7,-,TRBD2,TRBJ2-2,CASSFGTSGFTGELFF,TGTGCTAGCAGCTTCGGGACTAGCGGGTTCACCGGGGAGCTGTTTTTT
TRBV7-2,many,-,TRBJ2-2,CASKNTGELFF,TGTGCCAGCAAGAACACCGGGGAGCTGTTTTTT
TRBV5-1,-,-,TRBJ1-1,CASSLHDIKNTEAFF,TGCGCCAGCAGCTTGCACGACATAAAGAACACTGAAGCTTTCTTT
TRBV12-3/TRBV12-4,-,-,TRBJ1-4,CASSLQGWTNEKLFF,TGTGCCAGCAGCCTTCAGGGGTGGACTAATGAAAAACTGTTTTTT
TRBV5-1,few,-,TRBJ2-1,CASSLGGSAISYNEQFF,TGCGCCAGCAGCTTGGGGGGTAGCGCAATCTCCTACAATGAGCAGTTCTTC
TRBV3-1,-,-,TRBJ1-2,CASSPDQGSNYGYTF,TGTGCCAGCAGCCCCGACCAGGGATCGAACTATGGCTACACCTTC
TRBV6-6,-,TRBD1,TRBJ1-1,CASSANRGRTEAFF,TGTGCCAGCAGTGCCAACAGGGGCCGCACTGAAGCTTTCTTT
TRBV12-3/TRBV12-4,-,-,TRBJ1-1,CASSRKTEGLEAFF,TGTGCCAGCAGCCGCAAGACCGAGGGCTTGGAAGCTTTCTTT
TRBV15,-,-,TRBJ2-5,CATSREASAFQETQYF,TGTGCCACCAGCAGAGAAGCTAGCGCGTTTCAAGAGACCCAGTACTTC
TRBV4-3,-,-,TRBJ2-3,CASSQDLSDTQYF,TGTGCCAGCAGCCAAGATCTGTCAGATACGCAGTATTTT
TRBV10-3,few,-,TRBJ1-6,CAISQPGGVLHF,TGTGCCATCAGTCAACCGGGTGGTGTCCTCCACTTT
TRBV7-9,-,-,TRBJ2-5,CASSLAPRGVDETQYF,TGTGCCAGCAGCTTAGCCCCTCGGGGTGTTGACGAGACCCAGTACTTC
TRBV10-3,-,TRBD1,TRBJ1-1,CATWDRLDTEAFF,TGTGCCACTTGGGACAGATTGGACACTGAAGCTTTCTTT
TRBV6-2/TRBV6-3,once,-,TRBJ1-1,CASSPQAQGASEAFF,TGTGCCAGCAGTCCCCAAGCCCAAGGAGCCTCTGAAGCTTTCTTT
TRBV7-3,-,-,TRBJ2-1,CASSLRGMGDEQFF,TGTGCCAGCAGCTTAAGGGGAATGGGGGATGAGCAGTTCTTC
TRBV2,few,TRBD1,TRBJ2-7,CASSEPGTGGYYEQYF,TGTGCCAGCAGTGAACCCGGGACAGGGGGATACTACGAGCAGTACTTC
TRBV6-5,-,-,TRBJ1-5,CASSAAGTNQPQHF,TGTGCCAGCAGTGCCGCCGGGACAAATCAGCCCCAGCATTTT
TRBV10-3,few,-,TRBJ1-1,CAISEVAGSSTEAFF,TGTGCCATCAGTGAGGTGGCAGGGTCGAGCACTGAAGCTTTCTTT
TRBV7-2,-,-,TRBJ1-4,CASSLNPSSTTNEKLFF,TGTGCCAGCAGCTTAAATCCTTCTTCCACAACTAATGAAAAACTGTTTTTT
TRBV10-3,few,-,TRBJ2-1,CAISGGRINYNEQFF,TGTGCCATCAGTGGGGGGAGAATCAATTACAATGAGCAGTTCTTC
TRBV20-1,-,TRBD1,TRBJ1-6,CSGDSHNSPLHF,TGCAGTGGGGACAGCCATAATTCACCCCTCCACTTT
TRBV7-4,-,-,TRBJ2-2,CASSLIAVANTGELFF,TGTGCCAGCAGCTTAATTGCAGTGGCGAACACCGGGGAGCTGTTTTTT
TRBV27,-,TRBD1,TRBJ2-3,CASSGPRTGADTQYF,TGTGCCAGCAGTGGCCCCAGGACAGGGGCAGATACGCAGTATTTT
TRBV13,-,-,TRBJ1-1,CASSSRELNTEAFF,TGTGCCAGCAGCTCCCGGGAGTTGAACACTGAAGCTTTCTTT
TRBV5-5,few,TRBD1,TRBJ1-1,CASRDRDRSVTEAFF,TGTGCCAGCAGGGATAGGGACAGAAGCGTCACTGAAGCTTTCTTT
TRBV4-2,few,-,TRBJ1-5,CASSQDLFQPQHF,TGTGCCAGCAGCCAGGATTTGTTTCAGCCCCAGCATTTT
TRBV7-2,once,-,TRBJ1-2,CASSLAGHTNYGYTF,TGTGCCAGCAGCTTAGCGGGACACACTAACTATGGCTACACCTTC
TRBV20-1,few,-,TRBJ2-7,CSASRGTGHTNGYEQYF,TGCAGTGCCAGTAGGGGGACGGGCCACACTAACGGCTACGAGCAGTACTTC
TRBV20-1,-,TRBD2,TRBJ2-3,CSARNLLAGGTDTQYF,TGCAGTGCTAGGAACCTCCTAGCGGGGGGGACAGATACGCAGTATTTT
TRBV7-9,few,-,TRBJ2-3,CASSFKDRDTQYF,TGTGCCAGCAGCTTTAAAGACAGAGATACGCAGTATTTT
TRBV12-3/TRBV12-4,many,TRBD1,TRBJ2-7,CASSPGTGVYEQYF,TGTGCCAGCTCCCCCGGGACAGGGGTGTACGAGCAGTACTTC
TRBV29-1,many,-,TRBJ2-7,CSVRGRYSYEQYF,TGCAGCGTTCGCGGCAGATACTCCTACGAGCAGTACTTC
TRBV4-2,few,-,TRBJ2-3,CASSQWVLADTQYF,TGTGCCAGCAGCCAGTGGGTCCTGGCAGATACGCAGTATTTT
TRBV5-1,few,TRBD2,TRBJ2-5,CASSLAPTSGLQETQYF,TGCGCCAGCAGCTTGGCCCCGACTAGCGGACTCCAAGAGACCCAGTACTTC
TRBV7-2,-,-,TRBJ2-7,CASRRTTGTNNEQYF,TGTGCCAGCAGGCGTACCACCGGGACAAACAATGAGCAGTACTTC
TRBV4-1,-,TRBD2,TRBJ2-5,CASSQVSGGMEAQYF,TGCGCCAGCAGCCAAGTTAGCGGGGGGATGGAGGCCCAGTACTTC
TRBV5-1,-,TRBD2,TRBJ2-1,CASSLAGTSGVDEQFF,TGCGCCAGCAGCTTGGCCGGGACTAGCGGGGTCGATGAGCAGTTCTTC
TRBV12-3/TRBV12-4,-,TRBD2,TRBJ2-5,CASTSGTSGAMAQYF,TGTGCCAGCACTTCCGGGACTAGCGGGGCCATGGCCCAGTACTTC
TRBV20-1,-,-,TRBJ1-4,CSASAQRGDEKLFF,TGCAGTGCTAGTGCACAGCGCGGGGACGAAAAACTGTTTTTT
TRBV7-9,-,-,TRBJ1-1,CASSLGTQGMNTEAFF,TGTGCCAGCAGCTTAGGAACCCAGGGGATGAACACTGAAGCTTTCTTT
TRBV5-5,-,TRBD1,TRBJ2-7,CASSARQGSDEQYF,TGTGCCAGCAGCGCAAGACAGGGGAGCGATGAGCAGTACTTC
TRBV3-1,-,-,TRBJ2-5,CASSQLEQGRKHEQYF,TGTGCCAGCAGCCAACTCGAACAGGGAAGGAAACATGAGCAGTACTTC
TRBV6-6,-,-,TRBJ1-4,CASSPWPGNEKLFF,TGTGCCAGCAGCCCGTGGCCGGGGAATGAAAAACTGTTTTTT
TRBV25-1,many,-,TRBJ2-3,CASSLGAGDTQYF,TGTGCCAGCAGTCTAGGGGCGGGAGATACGCAGTATTTT
TRBV7-9,-,-,TRBJ1-1,CASSPAGQEAFF,TGTGCCAGCAGCCCCGCAGGGCAGGAAGCTTTCTTT
TRBV6-4,-,TRBD2,TRBJ2-5,CASSVLAGGVETQYF,TGTGCCAGCTCAGTACTAGCGGGGGGCGTGGAGACCCAGTACTTC
TRBV7-9,-,TRBD2,TRBJ2-1,CASNRARGEDNEQFF,TGTGCCAGCAACCGGGCGCGGGGGGAAGACAATGAGCAGTTCTTC
TRBV5-1,-,-,TRBJ1-6,CASSLGGKIDSPLHF,TGCGCCAGCAGCTTGGGAGGGAAAATTGATTCACCCCTCCACTTT
TRBV20-1,-,TRBD1,TRBJ1-2,CSARDRPNYGYTF,TGCAGTGCGCGGGACAGACCTAACTATGGCTACACCTTC
TRBV11-3,-,TRBD2,TRBJ2-2,CASSLGSSSGDTGELFF,TGTGCCAGCAGCTTAGGATCTTCTAGCGGGGACACCGGGGAGCTGTTTTTT
TRBV12-3/TRBV12-4,-,TRBD1,TRBJ1-2,CASRLNRGENYGYTF,TGTGCCAGCAGGTTAAACAGGGGGGAGAACTATGGCTACACCTTC
TRBV29-1,-,TRBD1,TRBJ2-5,CSFMVNRGETQYF,TGCAGCTTCATGGTCAACAGGGGGGAGACCCAGTACTTC